The 14 T cell receptor beta chains below all came from one sample that was sequenced in a study of T cell responses to AZD1222 COVID-19 vaccine. The repertoire was sequenced with immunoSEQ multiplex PCR; TCRdb's copy has only in-frame clones and lacks some. Here the sample spans more than 95,000 clones, 88% being singletons. The source was peripheral blood, collected on day 0 of AZD1222 vaccination. These receptors all come from an adult in good health.

This chain uses TRBV5-1 with TRBJ2-5, with 8 positions matching TRBD1. The CDR3 loop spans 14 amino acids. Germline loops: CDR1 SGHRS, CDR2 YFSETQ. The ends lost 4 bases at V and 5 bases at J; junction bases unmatched: 7. CDR3 nucleotides: TGCGCCAGCAGCGACTTAACAGGGGGGGAGACCCAGTACTTC. Encoded protein: CASSDLTGGETQYF.

This chain joins TRBV30 and TRBJ1-2; no clear D. The CDR3 is 13 residues long. V was trimmed by 3 bases and J by 4 bases, leaving 12 bases between them. CDR1 and CDR2 from the germline V gene are GTSNPN and SVGIG (reference sequence). DNA for the CDR3: TGTGCCTGGAGAGAAACGGTTACCTATGGCTACACCTTC. This sequence encodes CAWRETVTYGYTF.

This chain joins TRBV7-8 and TRBJ1-1; a weak D match, TRBD1 (5 bases). V was trimmed by 10 bases and J by 6 bases, leaving 21 bases between them. This CDR3 contains 14 residues. Germline assignment: CDR1 SGHVS and CDR2 FQNEAQ. CDR3 region: CATCQLQGVPEAFF. Written as DNA, the CDR3 is TGTGCCACATGCCAACTGCAGGGTGTCCCTGAAGCTTTCTTT.

The J gene is TRBJ2-1, the V gene TRBV11-2; D perhaps matches TRBD2 (5 bases). The CDR3 spans 16 residues. CDR1 SGHAT and CDR2 FQNNGV come from the germline V gene. The V and J ends lost 0 bases and 7 bases respectively, with 16 bases between them. The CDR3 nucleotides are TGTGCCAGCAGCTTAGAGCCCTGGCTAGCAAGGAATGAGCAGTTCTTC. It encodes CASSLEPWLARNEQFF.

This chain connects TRBV10-1 to TRBJ1-6; 8 bases are a match to TRBD1. The ends lost 6 bases at V and 8 bases at J; junction bases unmatched: 6. The germline gives CDR1 WNHNN, CDR2 SYGVQD (reference sequence). The CDR3 is 14 residues long. In DNA, the CDR3 is TGCGCCAGCAGATGGACAGGGTCGGATTCACCCCTCCACTTT. Translation: CASRWTGSDSPLHF.

This clone was seen just once. The chain uses TRBV3-1 (or the pseudogene TRBV3-2) and TRBJ2-7, with D tentatively TRBD1 (6 bases). Germline CDR1 and CDR2: LGHDT and YNNKEL (reference sequence). Trimming shortened V by 11 bases and J by 3 bases, and 20 bases separated the two germline ends. The CDR3 runs 14 residues. The CDR3 DNA sequence: TGTGCCGCAAGTAGGGACATTGGCATCTACGAGCAGTACTTC. It encodes CAASRDIGIYEQYF.

The rearrangement joins TRBV7-3 to TRBJ2-3; D may be TRBD2 (5 bases). CDR1 is SGHTA and CDR2 is FQGTGA in the germline V gene. The CDR3 is 14 residues long. The germline V and J ends were trimmed by 3 bases and 5 bases, with 12 bases remaining between them. CDR3 DNA sequence: TGTGCCAGCAGCTTTAGTGGGAGTCAAGATACGCAGTATTTT. It is translated as CASSFSGSQDTQYF.

The gene calls are TRBV10-3 and TRBJ2-1; possible D gene TRBD1, 6 bases. Germline V gene lookup returns CDR1 ENHRY and CDR2 SYGVKD. This CDR3 contains 20 residues. Trimming cost V 3 bases and J 5 bases, with 29 bases left between them. DNA for the CDR3: TGTGCCATCAGTGACCATCCGTCTGCCCCCCGAACAGGGAAGCACAATGAGCAGTTCTTC. This translates into CAISDHPSAPRTGKHNEQFF.

As for this clone: An end of the junction does not agree with germline; a read error may underlie this. CDR3 sequence (DNA): TGTGCCAGCTGTTTAGGGATGGAGACCCAGTACTTC. This sequence encodes CASCLGMETQYF. The chain recombines TRBV28 with TRBJ2-5; D not resolved. This CDR3 has 12 amino acids. Germline CDR1 reads MDHEN; CDR2 reads SYDVKM.

V is TRBV5-4 and J is TRBJ1-2; 8 nucleotides line up with TRBD1. This CDR3 has 14 amino acids. Losses at the gene ends were 4 bases for V and 3 bases for J; bases not matched to a gene: 5. Germline V lookup: CDR1 SGHNT, CDR2 YYREEE (reference sequence). DNA of the CDR3: TGTGCCAGCAGCCTCAGGGGGCCCGACTATGGCTACACCTTC. Protein product: CASSLRGPDYGYTF.

The V gene is TRBV28, the J gene TRBJ1-2; weak D call: TRBD1 (5 bases). The CDR3 length is 14 residues. The V gene's germline CDR1 is MDHEN and CDR2 SYDVKM. V was pared by 1 base and J by 3 bases, with 9 bases between. As DNA, the CDR3 is TGTGCCAGCAGTTTATTCGGGGGGGACTATGGCTACACCTTC. Its protein is CASSLFGGDYGYTF.

The V gene is TRBV28, the J gene TRBJ2-1; TRBD2 agrees at 8 bases. CDR3 length equals 15 residues. V trimming: 3 bases; J trimming: 2 bases; junction bases outside the gene matches: 3. Germline V gene sequence: CDR1 MDHEN, CDR2 SYDVKM. CDR3 in amino acids: CASSFHGRAYNEQFF. The CDR3 DNA sequence: TGTGCCAGCAGTTTCCACGGGAGGGCCTACAATGAGCAGTTCTTC.

The chain joins TRBV28 to TRBJ2-1, with 10 bases lining up with TRBD2. CDR3 length equals 14 residues. V was pared by 7 bases and J by 7 bases, with 7 bases of the junction left unmatched. Germline-derived CDR1 and CDR2 are MDHEN and SYDVKM. The CDR3 DNA reads TGTGCCAGCACTGTCCTAGCGGGAGCTAATGAGCAGTTCTTC. Translating it yields CASTVLAGANEQFF.

The chain uses TRBV6-1 and TRBJ2-7, with D possibly being TRBD2 (6 bases). CDR1 and CDR2 (germline): MNHNS, SASEGT. The CDR3 consists of 14 residues. The V end lost 2 bases, the J end lost 6 bases, and 14 bases lay between the germline ends. The CDR3 reads CASSELPGAGEQYF. The CDR3 nucleotides are TGTGCCAGCAGTGAACTACCGGGAGCCGGCGAGCAGTACTTC.